The entry that follows covers one TCR beta chain sequence. This clone is regarded as medium-sized (0.01 to 0.1%). The target of this receptor is not known. Base quality data are lacking; no much larger clone is found one base away. Other DNA sequences from this sample encode an identical CDR3 as well. Using the deep immunoSEQ assay, TCR CDR3 regions were amplified from genomic DNA by multiplex PCR. For each cell subset, the extracted genomic DNA was distributed evenly across all wells of several immunoSEQ 96-well plates, and each plate served as one replicate. For unsorted PBMC, each replicate PCR was loaded with approximately 330 ng genomic DNA, equivalent to about 30,000 T cell genomes. Ten immunoSEQ deep assay plates were used to sequence unsorted PBMC genomic DNA. Purified libraries were quantified with a Qubit 3.0 fluorometer, sized on a Bioanalyzer 2100, and re-quantified with the KAPA Library Quantification kit. A separate single-read 150-cycle Illumina NextSeq 550 flow cell was used to sequence each immunoSEQ 96-well plate. The original pipeline was this. Because the immunoSEQ output held only junctional sequences and lacked quality scores, the filtering could not match the filtering applied to full-length reads. Sequences were annotated with PyIR, a Python wrapper for IgBLAST v1.9, and V/J genes and CDR3 were assigned using IMGT germline references. Reads were filtered out if the reads had weak V/J assignments (E-value above 1e-6), no CDR3, stop codons, out-of-frame junctions, or ambiguous translated residues. A V3J clonotype was defined by an identical inferred V gene, J gene, and CDR3 amino acid sequence. Percentage overlap between repertoires was computed as shared unique clonotypes divided by the size of the smaller repertoire. Repertoire richness was assessed with RTK rarefaction, the Chao1 estimator, and Recon v2.1 estimates of unobserved clonotypes. TCRdb obtained this table from immuneACCESS and retained in-frame rearrangements with V and J assigned. These tables miss some clones; where compared with another copy, unresolved V genes account for less than half of the shortfall, and the remainder is unexplained. From that table come the V and J calls and clone size; the DNA was used to work out D and trimming. For this sample there are fewer than 650,000 clones; about three quarters appear just once. 10% to 15% of the sample is in the top ten clones.

From its cysteine to its phenylalanine, the CDR3 spans 14 amino acids. The entry retains the CDR3 DNA only, 42 bases that are in frame from base 1. Ends trimmed: V by 7 bases, J by 5 bases; bases unmatched to a gene: 14. CDR1 and CDR2, per the germline V gene, are SQVTM and ANQGSEA. The donors were healthy, HIV-negative adults with no recently reported acute infections or vaccinations. All donors were Caucasian adults living in Nashville, Tennessee, USA. For unsorted samples, 75 million to 90 million PBMCs were counted, and genomic DNA was extracted using the QIAamp DNA Blood Mini kit. After blood collection by leukapheresis, PBMCs were isolated using Ficoll-Histopaque density gradient centrifugation and then cryopreserved in the vapor phase of liquid nitrogen. The data belong to a study of shared clonotypes between healthy human individuals (dated by TCRdb to the early 2020s). Regarding the study in general: The cohort comprised a couple of women and three men aged 18 to 49 years. Blood TCR repertoires of five healthy adults were deeply sequenced to estimate repertoire size and the extent of clonotype sharing between individuals. To increase sequencing depth and limit assay-specific biases, different laboratories used diverse techniques to prepare libraries and sequence TCR repertoires. Each donor's leukapheresis produced roughly between about 0.9 and 9.5 billion PBMCs. Overall study outcomes, separate from this receptor: Pairwise subsampling indicated that sequencing depth was expected to affect the degree of clonotype sharing among donors. Because the study included a small number of donors, the genetic and exposure-history diversity represented was limited. Sampling was restricted to blood, and TCR repertoires in tissue are likely to differ from TCR repertoires in blood.

The sample comprised PBMCs. This TCR was sampled from a woman between 40 and 50 years old in good health. Some clones in this sample may be carry-over from other donors' samples. In this chain, TRBV29-1 is recombined with TRBJ2-7; TRBD1 lines up with 7 middle nucleotides. The sequenced DNA is TGCAGCGCCCTGAGGGGGACAGCCTTGGACGAGCAGTACTTC. Its translation is CSALRGTALDEQYF.